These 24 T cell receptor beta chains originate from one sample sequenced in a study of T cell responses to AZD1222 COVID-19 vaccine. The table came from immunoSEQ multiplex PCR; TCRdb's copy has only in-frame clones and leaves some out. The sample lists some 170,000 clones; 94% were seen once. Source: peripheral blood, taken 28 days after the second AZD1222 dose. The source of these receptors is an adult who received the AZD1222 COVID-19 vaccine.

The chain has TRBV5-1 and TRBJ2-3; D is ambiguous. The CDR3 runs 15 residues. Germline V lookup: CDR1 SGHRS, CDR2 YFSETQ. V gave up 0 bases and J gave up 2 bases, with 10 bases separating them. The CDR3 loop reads CASSLVGANTDTQYF. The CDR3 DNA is TGCGCCAGCAGCTTGGTCGGAGCCAACACAGATACGCAGTATTTT.

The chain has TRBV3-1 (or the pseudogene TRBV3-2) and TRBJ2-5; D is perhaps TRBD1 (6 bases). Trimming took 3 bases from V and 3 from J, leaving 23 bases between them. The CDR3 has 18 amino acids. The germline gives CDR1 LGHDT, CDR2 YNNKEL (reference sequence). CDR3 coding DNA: TGTGCCAGCAGCCAGGGGGCCCTACAGGCCCCGTGGGAAGAGACCCAGTACTTC. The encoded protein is CASSQGALQAPWEETQYF.

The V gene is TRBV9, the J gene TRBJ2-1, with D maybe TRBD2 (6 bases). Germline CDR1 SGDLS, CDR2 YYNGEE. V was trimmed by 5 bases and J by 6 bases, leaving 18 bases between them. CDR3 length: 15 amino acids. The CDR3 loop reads CASRAAGTPSNEQFF. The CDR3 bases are TGTGCCAGCAGAGCAGCCGGGACTCCCAGCAATGAGCAGTTCTTC.

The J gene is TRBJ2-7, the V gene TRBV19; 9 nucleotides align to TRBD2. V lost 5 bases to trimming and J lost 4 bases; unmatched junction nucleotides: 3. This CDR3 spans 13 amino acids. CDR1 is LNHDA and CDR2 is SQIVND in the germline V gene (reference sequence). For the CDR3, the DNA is TGTGCCAGTAGTTGGACTAGCGAGTACGAGCAGTACTTC. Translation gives CASSWTSEYEQYF.

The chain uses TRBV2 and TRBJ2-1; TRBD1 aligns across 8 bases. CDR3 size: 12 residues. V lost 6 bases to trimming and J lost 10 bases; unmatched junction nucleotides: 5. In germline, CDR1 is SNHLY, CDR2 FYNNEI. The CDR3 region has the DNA TGTGCCAGCAGGGAGGGACAGGCCGAGCAGTTCTTC. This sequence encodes CASREGQAEQFF.

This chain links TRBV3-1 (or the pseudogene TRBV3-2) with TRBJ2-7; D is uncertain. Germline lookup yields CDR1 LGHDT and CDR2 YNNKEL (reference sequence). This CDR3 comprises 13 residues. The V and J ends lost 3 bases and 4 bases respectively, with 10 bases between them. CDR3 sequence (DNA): TGTGCCAGCAGCCAGTACAGCAGTTACGAGCAGTACTTC. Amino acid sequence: CASSQYSSYEQYF.

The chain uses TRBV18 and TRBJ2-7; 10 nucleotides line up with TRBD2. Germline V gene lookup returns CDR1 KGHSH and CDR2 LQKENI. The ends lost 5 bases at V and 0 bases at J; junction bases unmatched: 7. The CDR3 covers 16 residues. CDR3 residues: CASSSAGGLSSYEQYF. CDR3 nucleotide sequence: TGTGCCAGCTCATCAGCGGGAGGGCTTAGCTCCTACGAGCAGTACTTC.

The CDR3 here is CASSSLIEGYTF. Written as DNA, the CDR3 is TGTGCCAGCAGTTCCCTTATCGAAGGCTACACCTTC. The chain uses TRBV27 and TRBJ1-2; D gene ambiguous. The germline V gene encodes CDR1 MNHEY and CDR2 SMNVEV (reference sequence). V dropped 4 bases and J dropped 8 bases, with 11 bases sitting between them. The CDR3 length is 12 residues.

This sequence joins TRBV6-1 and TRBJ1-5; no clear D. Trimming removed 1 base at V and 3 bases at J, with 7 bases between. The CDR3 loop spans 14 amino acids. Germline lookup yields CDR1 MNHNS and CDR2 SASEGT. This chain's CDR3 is CASSEGLFNQPQHF. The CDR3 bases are TGTGCCAGCAGTGAAGGTCTTTTCAATCAGCCCCAGCATTTT.

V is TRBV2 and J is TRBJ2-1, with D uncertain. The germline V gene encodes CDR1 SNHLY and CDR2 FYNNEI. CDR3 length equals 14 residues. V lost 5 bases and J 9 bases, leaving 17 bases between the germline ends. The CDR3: CASSPQTLTGEQFF. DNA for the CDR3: TGTGCCAGCAGTCCACAGACCCTGACTGGTGAGCAGTTCTTC.

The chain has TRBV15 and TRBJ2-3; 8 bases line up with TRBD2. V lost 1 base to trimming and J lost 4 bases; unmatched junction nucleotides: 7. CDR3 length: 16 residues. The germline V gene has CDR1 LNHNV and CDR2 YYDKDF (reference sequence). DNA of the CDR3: TGTGCCACCAGCAGAGCGAGCGGGAGATTCCCAGATACGCAGTATTTT. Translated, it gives CATSRASGRFPDTQYF.

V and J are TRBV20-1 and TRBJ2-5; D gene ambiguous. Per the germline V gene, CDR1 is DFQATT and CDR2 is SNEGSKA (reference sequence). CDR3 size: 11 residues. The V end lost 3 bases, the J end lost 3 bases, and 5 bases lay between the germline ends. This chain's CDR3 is CSASGKETQYF. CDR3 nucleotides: TGCAGTGCTAGCGGAAAAGAGACCCAGTACTTC.

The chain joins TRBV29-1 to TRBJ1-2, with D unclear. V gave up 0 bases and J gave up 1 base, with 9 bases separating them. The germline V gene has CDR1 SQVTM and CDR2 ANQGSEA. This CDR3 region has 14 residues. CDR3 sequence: CSVEDPVFNYGYTF. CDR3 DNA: TGCAGCGTTGAAGACCCCGTATTTAACTATGGCTACACCTTC.

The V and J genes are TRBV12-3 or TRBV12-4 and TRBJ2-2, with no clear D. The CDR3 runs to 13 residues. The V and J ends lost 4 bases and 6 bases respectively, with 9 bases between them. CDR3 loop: CASSSSEAGELFF. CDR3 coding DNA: TGTGCCAGCAGTTCCAGTGAAGCCGGGGAGCTGTTTTTT.

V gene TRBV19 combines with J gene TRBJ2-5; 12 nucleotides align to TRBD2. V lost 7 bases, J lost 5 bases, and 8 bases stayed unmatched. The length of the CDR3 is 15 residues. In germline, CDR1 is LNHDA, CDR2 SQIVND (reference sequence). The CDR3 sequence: CASNVRLAGAETQYF. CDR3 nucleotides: TGTGCCAGTAACGTCCGACTAGCGGGAGCGGAGACCCAGTACTTC.

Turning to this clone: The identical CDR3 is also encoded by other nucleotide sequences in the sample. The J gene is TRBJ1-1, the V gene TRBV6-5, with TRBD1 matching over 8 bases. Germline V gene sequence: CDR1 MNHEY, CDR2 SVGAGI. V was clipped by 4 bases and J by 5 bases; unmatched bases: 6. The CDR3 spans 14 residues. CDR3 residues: CASSFGQGGTEAFF. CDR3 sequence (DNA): TGTGCCAGCAGTTTTGGACAGGGTGGGACTGAAGCTTTCTTT.

For the CDR3, the DNA is TGTGCCAGCACGGGGACTAGCCCTACCTTGGGGACCGGGGAGCTGTTTTTT. This encodes CASTGTSPTLGTGELFF. The chain is built from TRBV27 and TRBJ2-2, with 9 bases that match TRBD2. The CDR3 loop spans 17 amino acids. V lost 7 bases to trimming and J lost 5 bases; unmatched junction nucleotides: 14. The V gene's germline CDR1 is MNHEY and CDR2 SMNVEV (reference sequence).

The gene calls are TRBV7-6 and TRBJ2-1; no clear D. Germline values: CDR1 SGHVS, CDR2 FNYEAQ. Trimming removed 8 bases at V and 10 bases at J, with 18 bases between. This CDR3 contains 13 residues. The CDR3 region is CASEGELPGEQFF. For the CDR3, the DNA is TGTGCCAGCGAAGGAGAACTCCCTGGGGAGCAGTTCTTC. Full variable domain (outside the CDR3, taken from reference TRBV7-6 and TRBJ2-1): GAGVSQSPRYKVTKRGQDVALRCDPISGHVSLYWYRQALGQGPEFLTYFNYEAQQDKSGLPNDRFSAERPEGSISTLTIQRTEQRDSAMYRCASEGELPGEQFFGPGTRLTVL.

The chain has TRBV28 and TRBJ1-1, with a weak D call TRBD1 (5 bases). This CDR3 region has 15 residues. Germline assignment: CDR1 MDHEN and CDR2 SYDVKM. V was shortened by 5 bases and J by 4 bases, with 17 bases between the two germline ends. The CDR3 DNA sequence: TGTGCCAGCAGTCGGGGCGGGGTTGGTGGCACTGAAGCTTTCTTT. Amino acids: CASSRGGVGGTEAFF.

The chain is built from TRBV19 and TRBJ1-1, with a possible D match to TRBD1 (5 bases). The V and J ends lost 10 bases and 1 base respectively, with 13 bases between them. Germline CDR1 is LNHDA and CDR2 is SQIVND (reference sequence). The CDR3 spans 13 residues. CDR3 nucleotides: TGTGCCACCTCCAGGGTTGCGAACACTGAAGCTTTCTTT. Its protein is CATSRVANTEAFF.

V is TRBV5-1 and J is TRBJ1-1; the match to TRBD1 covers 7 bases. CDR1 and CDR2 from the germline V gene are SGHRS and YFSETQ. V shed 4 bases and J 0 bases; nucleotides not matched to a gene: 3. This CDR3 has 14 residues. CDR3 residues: CASSTGQLNTEAFF. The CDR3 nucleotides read TGCGCCAGCAGCACGGGACAGTTGAACACTGAAGCTTTCTTT.

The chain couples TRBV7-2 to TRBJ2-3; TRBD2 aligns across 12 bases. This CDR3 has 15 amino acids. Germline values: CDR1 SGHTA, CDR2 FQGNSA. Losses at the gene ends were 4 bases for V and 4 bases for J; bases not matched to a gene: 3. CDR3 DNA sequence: TGTGCCAGCAGCTATAGACTAGCGGGAGCAGATACGCAGTATTTT. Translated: CASSYRLAGADTQYF.

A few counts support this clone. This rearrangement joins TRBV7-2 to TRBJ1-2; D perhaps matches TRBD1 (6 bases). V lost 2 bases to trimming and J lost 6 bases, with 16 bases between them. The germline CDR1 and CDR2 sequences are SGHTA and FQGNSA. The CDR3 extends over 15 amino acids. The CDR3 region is CASSLRGVVSDGYTF. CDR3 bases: TGTGCCAGCAGCTTAAGGGGGGTGGTTTCGGATGGCTACACCTTC.

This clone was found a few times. CDR3 protein: CASSPSVLISTDTQYF. The CDR3 coding sequence is TGTGCCAGCAGCCCGAGCGTGCTTATTAGCACAGATACGCAGTATTTT. V and J are TRBV7-2 and TRBJ2-3; D is unresolved. The CDR3 is made up of 16 amino acids. Germline V CDR1 and CDR2: SGHTA, FQGNSA. Deletions cut 5 bases from V and 0 bases from J, with 15 bases between.